This T cell receptor (beta chain) was retrieved from a study of Graves' ophthalmopathy and Graves' hyperthyroidism. Researchers took RNA transcripts and amplified TCR beta CDR3 regions from them. First-round RT-PCR with HTBI primers preceded a second-round multiplex PCR. One entry per CDR3 protein, called by TCRdb with MiXCR from the multiplex PCR reads. The profile shows over a million distinct CDR3 sequences, 35% to 45% of them singletons. This clonotype showed up many times. Trimming removed 1 base at V and 1 base at J, with 11 bases between. This CDR3 spans 15 amino acids. Germline-derived CDR1 and CDR2 are SGHRS and YFSETQ.

The specimen sequenced was peripheral blood or thyroid tissue (not recorded which). The sequence derives from an adult man with Graves' hyperthyroidism. The V call is TRBV5-1, the J call TRBJ1-1; no firm D call. CDR3 sequence reads: CASSLIGAQNTEAFF. Written as DNA, the CDR3 is TGCGCCAGCAGCTTGATTGGAGCCCAGAACACTGAAGCTTTCTTT.